This entry features one T cell receptor (beta chain) sequence. Its antigen is unknown. From the 5' RACE reads, TCRdb called clonotypes with MiXCR, one entry per CDR3 protein. This sample yields about 530,000 distinct CDR3 sequences, of which roughly 15% are seen a single time; around 0.48% belongs to the top ten. These data come from a study of identical twins. Findings of the study overall: Sequences that were beta out-of-frame showed weaker excess twin sharing.

The germline CDR1 and CDR2 sequences are MDHEN and SYDVKM. V lost 6 bases, J lost 0 bases, and 15 bases lay in between. The CDR3 is 16 amino acids. These records were also assigned to another study, of yellow fever vaccine responses in identical twins. Turning to that study: It has been reported that, in twins, the vaccine T cell response seemed partly convergent and partly personalized.

Sequencing input: CD4+ T cells sorted from blood. V and J are TRBV28 and TRBJ1-5, with a weak D call TRBD1 (5 bases). This clonotype was obtained from a young woman in good health. The CDR3: CASRDTPNLSNQPQHF. For the CDR3, the DNA is TGTGCCAGCAGGGACACGCCGAATCTTAGCAATCAGCCCCAGCATTTT.